The entry below describes one TCR beta chain. Its antigen is not known. The source of the sample is a study of shared clonotypes between healthy human individuals. Libraries were prepared by immunoSEQ multiplex PCR; TCRdb keeps only in-frame clonotypes and omits some of them. Altogether fewer than 2.5 million clones are present, over 85% being singletons, with the ten largest covering around 0.4%. V lost 6 bases, J lost 0 bases, and 12 bases lay in between. This CDR3 spans 14 amino acids. Germline V gene data show CDR1 as WSHSY and CDR2 as SAAADI. Broader study findings: Researchers sampled blood only, noting tissue repertoires likely differ.

V usage is TRBV10-2 and J usage is TRBJ2-7, with D uncertain. The sequenced sample consisted of naive CD4+ T cells from PBMCs. Specified subset: CD45RA+ positively selected. This receptor was obtained from a man aged 18 to 30 in good health. Some clones in this sample may be carry-over from other donors' samples. The CDR3 DNA reads as TGCGCCAGCAGCGAGACCCGTTACTCCTACGAGCAGTACTTC. Residues: CASSETRYSYEQYF.